The following is a T cell receptor beta chain sequence with its context. Its antigen remains undetermined. No quality values exist for individual bases; no much larger clone is one base distant. The CDR3 regions of human TCRbeta chains were analyzed by immunosequencing. The authors' pipeline ran thus. Repertoire TCRs were checked for matches against a reference library of SARS-CoV-2-specific TCRs that had been generated using the MIRA antigen-specificity platform. Breadth meant the fraction of unique TCRs that were SARS-CoV-2-associated, whereas depth meant the fraction of total T cells that were SARS-CoV-2-associated. Each spike-specific TCR was assigned to its reactive spike region and to a CD4 or CD8 class using the MIRA data. Log10-transformed breadth and depth values were compared by one-way ANOVA with Sidak's multiple comparisons tests. What TCRdb holds here is the immuneACCESS table cut down to in-frame rearrangements. Part of the clones is not present; checked against another copy, under half of the missing clones reflect an unresolved V gene, and the others are unexplained. The V and J calls and clone size were taken over from that table, and D and trimming were inferred from the DNA. The sample table lists approximately 98,000 clones, approximately 86% of them with a count of one. The ten top clones hold over 3% of the sample.

The data derive from a study of T cell responses to AZD1222 COVID-19 vaccine (dated by TCRdb to the early 2020s). The study in broad terms: Because spike-specific TCR depth and breadth did not differ between the two schedules, AZD1222 recipients who got a second dose at roughly 4 weeks were pooled with those who got a second dose at roughly 12 weeks. A total of approximately 240 trial participants underwent TCR sequencing, of whom roughly 210 received two doses of AZD1222 and around 25 received two doses of the MenACWY control vaccine. Enrollment into the trials was organized by age into subgroups of 18-55, 56-69 and 70-plus years, and those subgroups contained around 150, 28 and 57 TCR-sequenced participants, respectively.

A distance of 17 bases separates the germline ends of V and J, which lose 6 bases and 3 bases respectively. CDR1 and CDR2 (LNHDA, SQIVND) derive from the germline V gene (reference sequence). Its CDR3 holds 15 amino acids, cysteine through phenylalanine. Just CDR3 DNA is preserved here, 45 bases in frame from base 1. The paper as a whole reports these results and caveats: Participants were mostly white British, with more females than males. The authors suggested clonal diversity may have been underestimated. A significant rise in spike-specific TCR breadth and depth was observed after two AZD1222 doses relative to day 0 and relative to MenACWY recipients. Only six AZD1222 recipients were SARS-CoV-2 seropositive at baseline, limiting conclusions about previously exposed vaccinees. Nearly half of unique spike-specific TCRs reportedly recognized epitopes outside regions mutated in the B.1.351 and B.1.1.7 variants. No day 14 peak-response samples were available, so repertoires were characterized only after the peak T cell response. The 56-69-year group was small, and its depth increase did not reach significance, likely because of low power. The vaccine-associated CD4 TCRs covered the entire spike protein, and the dominant responses fell in regions 160-218 and 743-854.

The time point label on this specimen signifies: baseline before first vaccination. Samples from vaccinated people were obtained from the UK trials COV001 and COV002, which included a single-blind randomized controlled phase 2/3 trial of AZD1222 (ChAdOx1 nCoV-19) in healthy adults. For TCRbeta chain sequencing, PBMC samples were collected from trial participants at day 0 and at day 28 after the second dose. Sample: peripheral blood, taken on day 0 of AZD1222 vaccination. The sequence links TRBV19 to TRBJ1-2; the D region possibly corresponds to TRBD1 (6 bases align). This clonotype was obtained from an adult in good health. The CDR3: CASSPRDTRDYGYTF. The sequenced DNA is TGTGCCAGTAGCCCCCGGGACACCAGGGACTATGGCTACACCTTC.